A single sample gave rise to the 10 T cell receptor beta chains below, sequenced in a study of tumor-infiltrating lymphocytes in primary liver carcinoma. Germline DNA was also extracted, and blood RNA was taken from unsorted whole blood. Total RNA amounting to 500 ng was the source from which TCR beta cDNA was made with a constant-region primer. Three-round nested multiplex PCR performed with slightly modified ARM-PCR produced the TCR beta libraries. Both of the initial two PCR rounds ran for around 9 cycles and employed TRBV1-TRBV30 forward primers alongside a C-beta reverse primer. Via MiXCR, TCRdb re-called the multiplex PCR reads, giving one row per CDR3 protein. The profile shows a few hundred thousand distinct CDR3 sequences, about three fifths of them singletons. Input material: peripheral blood. All receptors come from a woman in her 30s with primary liver carcinoma and hepatitis B virus infection.

This clonotype appeared a few times. The V and J genes are TRBV5-6 and TRBJ2-3; possibly TRBD2 for D (5 bases). The CDR3 runs to 15 residues. CDR1 is SGHDT, CDR2 YYEEEE, per germline. The V gene lost 2 bases and the J gene lost 6 bases, with 16 bases spanning the gap. The CDR3 DNA reads TGTGCCAGCAGCTTCGAGCGGAGCCTAATCGATACGCAGTATTTT. This codes for CASSFERSLIDTQYF.

As regards this clonotype: A read error may explain this, as a much larger clone is one base away. The conserved final phenylalanine or tryptophan is absent from the CDR3, which likely points to a read error. The gene calls are TRBV4-2 and TRBJ2-7, with D perhaps TRBD1 or TRBD2 (5 bases each). V lost 4 bases, J lost 3 bases, and 10 bases lay in between. This CDR3 comprises 13 residues. Germline V gives CDR1 LGHNA, CDR2 YNFKEQ. CDR3 amino acids: CASSPGPDYEQYI. DNA for the CDR3: TGTGCCAGCAGCCCGGGACCAGACTACGAGCAGTACATC.

In the case of this clonotype: A much larger clonotype is one base distant, so this may be a read error. The chain has TRBV29-1 and TRBJ2-3; D is unresolved. The CDR3 totals 11 residues. The V end lost 7 bases, the J end lost 8 bases, and 13 bases lay between the germline ends. The V gene's germline CDR1 is SQVTM and CDR2 ANQGSEA. The DNA for the CDR3 is TGCAGCGCCTCTAGATCAGGTACGCAGTATTTT. Translated, it gives CSASRSGTQYF.

Details on this clonotype: At one boundary the junction diverges from the germline segment, which might be a read error. The chain carries TRBV6-2 or TRBV6-3 and TRBJ2-1; possible D gene TRBD2, 6 bases. This CDR3 has 14 residues. Per germline, CDR1 MNHEY and CDR2 SVGEGT. The CDR3 DNA reads TGCGCCAGCAGCATGGGGGGAGTAGTCGGTGAGCACTTCTTC. Translation: CASSMGGVVGEHFF.

Details on this clonotype: Just one base apart from a much larger clone, this may be a read error. The chain joins TRBV12-3 or TRBV12-4 to TRBJ2-2, with no clear D. V was cut by 3 bases and J by 9 bases, with 8 bases left in between. The CDR3 length is 12 residues. The chain's CDR3 is CASSFVGRELFF. CDR3 DNA sequence: TGTGCCAGCAGTTTCGTAGGTCGGGAGCTGTTTTTT.

Notes on this clonotype: Being one base from a much bigger clone, this may be a read error. V and J are TRBV12-3 or TRBV12-4 and TRBJ1-5; D gene ambiguous. The CDR3 is made up of 14 amino acids. DNA for the CDR3: TGTGTCAGCAGTTTCCAGGTCAGCAATCAGCCCCAGCATTTT. It is translated as CVSSFQVSNQPQHF.

CDR3 in DNA: TGTGCCAGCAGCCAATGGGGGAGGGCCAAAGATACGCAGTATTTT. This sequence encodes CASSQWGRAKDTQYF. The gene calls are TRBV14 and TRBJ2-3; TRBD2 aligns across 7 bases. CDR1 is SGHDN and CDR2 is FVKESK in the germline V gene. J lost 5 bases, V lost 2 bases, and 7 bases had no gene match. The CDR3 sequence is 15 residues long.

This clonotype appeared a few times. The chain has TRBV7-9 and TRBJ2-1, with TRBD2 as a possible D gene (5 bases). Trimming left V 5 bases short and J 2 bases short, with 13 bases between. Per the germline V gene, CDR1 is SEHNR and CDR2 is FQNEAQ (reference sequence). This CDR3 has 15 residues. CDR3 DNA sequence: TGTGCCAGCAGCACTCCCAGAGGGCCCTACAATGAGCAGTTCTTC. Translation gives CASSTPRGPYNEQFF. The full variable domain, rest sourced from reference TRBV7-9 and TRBJ2-1, is DTGVSQNPRHKITKRGQNVTFRCDPISEHNRLYWYRQTLGQGPEFLTYFQNEAQLEKSRLLSDRFSAERPKGSFSTLEIQRTEQGDSAMYLCASSTPRGPYNEQFFGPGTRLTVL.

This chain links TRBV4-1 with TRBJ1-2, with 7 bases identical to TRBD1. The CDR3 is 17 residues long. J lost 0 bases, V lost 7 bases, and 14 bases had no gene match. Germline CDR1 reads MGHRA; CDR2 reads YSYEKL. CDR3 region: CASNKNLRDRTNYGYTF. For the CDR3, the DNA is TGCGCCAGCAACAAAAACTTAAGGGACAGAACTAACTATGGCTACACCTTC.

Worth noting for this clonotype: Mismatch with germline at one junction end may stem from a read error. V and J are TRBV6-5 and TRBJ2-7, with D hard to call. Germline V CDR1 and CDR2: MNHEY, SVGAGI. The CDR3 is 13 residues long. CDR3 nucleotide sequence: TGTGCCACCAGTTACTCGGAAGCGAACGAGCAGTACTTC. Amino acids: CATSYSEANEQYF.